This T cell receptor beta chain was identified in a study of shared clonotypes between healthy human individuals. Study-wide findings and caveats: Among donors, clonotype sharing was expected to be affected by sequencing depth.

Notes on this clone: Its antigen is not known.

Using immunoSEQ multiplex PCR, the repertoire was profiled, and TCRdb retains in-frame clones only, with some absent. The table has 1.5 million to 1.9 million clones, 95% to 99% seen once. This CDR3 is built from 16 residues. V shed 2 bases and J 3 bases; nucleotides not matched to a gene: 8. Germline loops: CDR1 SGDLS, CDR2 YYNGEE. The J gene is TRBJ1-5, the V gene TRBV9, with 7 bases fitting TRBD1. Material for sequencing was naive CD4+ T cells sorted from blood. This sample's subset: CD45RA+ positively selected. This receptor was taken from a man aged 30 to 39 in good health. The CDR3 region is CASSVGTGTDNQPQHF. CDR3 DNA sequence: TGTGCCAGCAGCGTCGGGACCGGGACAGACAATCAGCCCCAGCATTTT.